A selection of T cell receptor beta chains follows, all from one sample in a study of metastatic and nonmetastatic thyroid tumors. TCRdb reanalyzed the PCR reads with MiXCR. The table shows over 11,000 clones, with less than 25% occurring only once. Sequencing was carried out using blood. All receptors derive from a female donor with papillary thyroid cancer or a benign thyroid nodule (not recorded which). Some clones in this sample may be carry-over from other donors' samples. Both conserved end residues are part of each CDR3. The size entry is marked missing in some rows and otherwise reads once, few, many or a size class.

V gene: TRBV28; clone size: few; CDR3 protein: CASSAPGQGDYEQYF
V gene: TRBV24-1; clone size: many; CDR3 protein: CATSPGGNTEAFF
V gene: TRBV20-1; clone size: -; CDR3 protein: CSARIGSSGNQETQYF
V gene: TRBV12-3/TRBV12-4; clone size: large; CDR3 protein: CASSPPSYEQYF
V gene: TRBV7-2; clone size: many; CDR3 protein: CASSNLWTDTQYF
V gene: TRBV10-3; clone size: -; CDR3 protein: CDSTGTGARNTIYF
V gene: TRBV6-2/TRBV6-3; clone size: -; CDR3 protein: CASRPSGVAETQYF
V gene: TRBV6-1; clone size: -; CDR3 protein: CASQGGGGEQYF
V gene: TRBV20-1; clone size: many; CDR3 protein: CSARDTSWTGETQYF
V gene: TRBV27; clone size: few; CDR3 protein: CAAGGLGVEAFF
V gene: TRBV7-8; clone size: -; CDR3 protein: CASSPGTGGFTEAFF
V gene: TRBV24-1; clone size: medium-sized; CDR3 protein: CATSVPGGRGTEAFF
V gene: TRBV20-1; clone size: -; CDR3 protein: CSASGRETQYF
V gene: TRBV30; clone size: -; CDR3 protein: CAWIRSQGNYGYTF
V gene: TRBV4-1; clone size: -; CDR3 protein: CSSSQPDTTYEQYF
V gene: TRBV5-6; clone size: -; CDR3 protein: CASSTDGRGQETQYF
V gene: TRBV6-1; clone size: few; CDR3 protein: CAKWDWRQGGDYGYTF
V gene: TRBV6-2/TRBV6-3; clone size: -; CDR3 protein: CASSPGLSKSYNEQFF
V gene: TRBV11-2; clone size: -; CDR3 protein: CASSWSGPTAYNEQFF
V gene: TRBV7-9; clone size: -; CDR3 protein: CASSLEGITEAFF
V gene: TRBV12-3/TRBV12-4; clone size: medium-sized; CDR3 protein: CASSPQGAPINQPQHF
V gene: TRBV5-1; clone size: many; CDR3 protein: CASSRQGREKLFF
V gene: TRBV19; clone size: many; CDR3 protein: CASNSGIYTDTQYF
V gene: TRBV2; clone size: many; CDR3 protein: CASSEKYQETQYF
V gene: TRBV2; clone size: -; CDR3 protein: CASSDGPPSRYEQLF
V gene: TRBV6-4; clone size: few; CDR3 protein: CASSLTSGTVYEQYF
V gene: TRBV19; clone size: many; CDR3 protein: CASKSKGGYEQYF
V gene: TRBV28; clone size: few; CDR3 protein: CASRQRCFRYNEQFF
V gene: TRBV11-2; clone size: -; CDR3 protein: CASSLGQDFYGYTF
V gene: TRBV19; clone size: many; CDR3 protein: CASRRGTGGANGNTIYF
V gene: TRBV5-1; clone size: many; CDR3 protein: CASSSLTGEETQYF
V gene: TRBV11-3; clone size: many; CDR3 protein: CASSAAGYNEQFF
V gene: TRBV12-3/TRBV12-4; clone size: medium-sized; CDR3 protein: CASSFGQGTEAFF
V gene: TRBV28; clone size: many; CDR3 protein: CASSLGGVGEKLFF
V gene: TRBV20-1; clone size: -; CDR3 protein: CSASREGRGLGEQYF
V gene: TRBV20-1; clone size: -; CDR3 protein: CITARYEQYF
V gene: TRBV20-1; clone size: -; CDR3 protein: CSASQRGRLNYEQYF
V gene: TRBV20-1; clone size: many; CDR3 protein: CSARTDPTGKETQYF
V gene: TRBV5-1; clone size: -; CDR3 protein: CASSIGPNSYEQYF
V gene: TRBV6-1; clone size: -; CDR3 protein: CAAGTGNPQHF
V gene: TRBV11-2; clone size: once; CDR3 protein: CASSQGQGTGGYTF
V gene: TRBV30; clone size: -; CDR3 protein: CSWRKDTSEQYF
V gene: TRBV20-1; clone size: many; CDR3 protein: CSASSPGGNNSPLHF
V gene: TRBV6-1; clone size: -; CDR3 protein: CASSEEANEQFF
V gene: TRBV2; clone size: -; CDR3 protein: CASSSGGSRDEQYF
V gene: TRBV18; clone size: many; CDR3 protein: CASSPEYQGALPGGLFF
V gene: TRBV7-2; clone size: many; CDR3 protein: CASRPPGGGGEYF
V gene: TRBV27; clone size: medium-sized; CDR3 protein: CASSLSSGDRMGTQYF
V gene: TRBV9; clone size: -; CDR3 protein: CASSLRAGFSYEQYF
V gene: TRBV6-1; clone size: -; CDR3 protein: CASSSPGQGVFYEQYF
V gene: TRBV7-2; clone size: medium-sized; CDR3 protein: CASSYHRGTQYF
V gene: TRBV20-1; clone size: -; CDR3 protein: CSLFIGGALNTQYF
V gene: TRBV11-2; clone size: -; CDR3 protein: CASSTQPGAAFF